The entry below describes one TCR beta chain. How the authors handled the data: How many nucleated cells were present was estimated from reference gene primer amplification. Produced via immunoSEQ multiplex PCR; TCRdb's table is partial and in-frame only. D and trimming come from the DNA, and the V and J calls and clone size come from that table. Of about 130,000 clones in the sample, roughly 85% were seen once. The data derive from a study of blood T cell repertoires in COVID-19. Study-level information: Nucleic acid was either cDNA or gDNA, and it came from T cells, B-cell-depleted T cells, or PBMCs.

Germline values: CDR1 SNHLY, CDR2 FYNNEI. The CDR3 length is 14 residues. V was clipped by 9 bases and J by 1 base, with 16 bases between them. The V call is TRBV2, the J call TRBJ2-7, with D tentatively TRBD1 (5 bases). The sample was peripheral blood. The sequence derives from an elderly man with active or convalescent COVID-19. The CDR3 reads CASGLARDSYEQYF. The CDR3 nucleotides read TGTGCCAGTGGCCTGGCCAGGGATTCCTACGAGCAGTACTTC.